The 25 T cell receptor beta chains listed next were all sequenced from one sample in a study of cytomegalovirus exposure and HLA in healthy donors. Sequencing was performed with immunoSEQ multiplex PCR; in TCRdb, only in-frame clones are kept and a portion is missing. The table records 200,000 to 250,000 clones, around 87% of them present only once. Sequencing input: PBMCs. Source of these receptors: a woman younger than 30 in good health and CMV-seropositive.

J is TRBJ1-1 and V is TRBV6-1; TRBD1 matches 7 bases. V shed 4 bases, J shed 4 bases, and the junction held 3 bases outside the gene matches. Germline V gene data show CDR1 as MNHNS and CDR2 as SASEGT. This CDR3 has 13 residues. The CDR3 loop reads CASSVRQGTEAFF. CDR3 nucleotide sequence: TGTGCCAGCAGTGTCAGACAGGGCACTGAAGCTTTCTTT.

This clone was recorded once. The chain combines TRBV28 with TRBJ1-2; 7 nucleotides match TRBD1. The CDR3 totals 16 residues. With V trimmed by 3 bases and J by 3 bases, 10 bases remained unmatched. Per the germline V gene, CDR1 is MDHEN and CDR2 is SYDVKM. The DNA of the CDR3 is TGTGCCAGCAGTTTCTGGACAGGCCAACCCTACTATGGCTACACCTTC. It specifies CASSFWTGQPYYGYTF.

The V gene is TRBV10-3, the J gene TRBJ2-7; the match to TRBD2 covers 9 bases. The CDR3 consists of 16 residues. V shed 10 bases, J shed 2 bases, and the junction held 15 bases outside the gene matches. Germline V gives CDR1 ENHRY, CDR2 SYGVKD. CDR3 DNA: TGTGCCACCGGCCGACCACTAGCGGGCCCGACCTACGAGCAGTACTTC. Residues: CATGRPLAGPTYEQYF.

The chain couples TRBV4-1 to TRBJ1-5, with D uncertain. The CDR3 is made up of 15 amino acids. Germline CDR1 MGHRA, CDR2 YSYEKL. V was pared by 0 bases and J by 3 bases, with 9 bases between. In DNA, the CDR3 is TGCGCCAGCAGCCAAGATGGCAGTCCCAATCAGCCCCAGCATTTT. This translates into CASSQDGSPNQPQHF.

V and J are TRBV4-1 and TRBJ2-5; possibly TRBD2 for D (5 bases). The CDR3 consists of 13 residues. Germline loops: CDR1 MGHRA, CDR2 YSYEKL. Deletions cut 3 bases from V and 4 bases from J, with 9 bases between. CDR3 region: CASSQLLGETQYF. DNA of the CDR3: TGCGCCAGCAGCCAGCTACTAGGAGAGACCCAGTACTTC.

The chain couples TRBV4-1 to TRBJ2-1; TRBD2 matches at 13 bases. This CDR3 is built from 17 residues. V lost 1 base and J lost 5; bases outside the gene matches: 5. The V gene's germline CDR1 is MGHRA and CDR2 YSYEKL. CDR3 nucleotides: TGCGCCAGCAGCCAAGCCGAGACTAGCGGGAGGAACAATGAGCAGTTCTTC. Translation gives CASSQAETSGRNNEQFF.

This sequence joins TRBV28 and TRBJ2-7, with 7 nucleotides matching TRBD1. V lost 5 bases, J lost 5 bases, and 3 bases stayed unmatched. The CDR3 totals 12 residues. The germline CDR1 and CDR2 sequences are MDHEN and SYDVKM. CDR3 DNA: TGTGCCAGCAGTCGAGACAGGGACGAGCAGTACTTC. As protein: CASSRDRDEQYF.

V is TRBV6-5 and J is TRBJ2-1, with D maybe TRBD1 (6 bases). This CDR3 spans 15 amino acids. Trimming removed 6 bases from V and 9 bases from J, with 21 bases in between. Germline CDR1 and CDR2: MNHEY and SVGAGI. This chain's CDR3 is CASSETQGVSREQFF. The CDR3 DNA reads TGTGCCAGCAGCGAGACACAGGGCGTAAGTCGTGAGCAGTTCTTC.

The chain couples TRBV28 to TRBJ2-5, with 8 bases aligning to TRBD2. This CDR3 contains 14 residues. From germline, CDR1 is MDHEN and CDR2 SYDVKM. The trim removed 7 bases at V and 5 bases at J, leaving 9 bases unmatched. The CDR3, as DNA: TGTGCCAGCACCTCCGGGGGGGTTGGCGAGACCCAGTACTTC. Translating it yields CASTSGGVGETQYF. The whole variable domain, filled in from reference TRBV28 and TRBJ2-5, reads DVKVTQSSRYLVKRTGEKVFLECVQDMDHENMFWYRQDPGLGLRLIYFSYDVKMKEKGDIPEGYSVSREKKERFSLILESASTNQTSMYLCASTSGGVGETQYFGPGTRLLVL.

The rearrangement uses TRBV18 and TRBJ1-2; no firm D call. V lost 3 bases and J lost 3, with 17 bases in between. The CDR3 has 16 residues. CDR1 and CDR2 (germline): KGHSH, LQKENI. This chain's CDR3 is CASSPLAIKRDYGYTF. CDR3 sequence (DNA): TGTGCCAGCTCACCCCTGGCAATCAAACGGGACTATGGCTACACCTTC.

The CDR3, as DNA: TGTGCCAGCCATTTGAGGCGGGGGATTCAAGAGACCCAGTACTTC. Translated: CASHLRRGIQETQYF. V and J are TRBV5-6 and TRBJ2-5, with TRBD2 matching 7 bases. The CDR3 loop spans 15 amino acids. V trimming: 7 bases; J trimming: 2 bases; junction bases outside the gene matches: 11. Germline CDR1 reads SGHDT; CDR2 reads YYEEEE.

The genes are TRBV6-1 and TRBJ2-7; D may be TRBD2 (6 bases). The CDR3 runs 14 residues. CDR1 is MNHNS and CDR2 is SASEGT in the germline V gene. V lost 3 bases and J lost 0, with 9 bases in between. The CDR3 loop is CASSDAGSSYEQYF. In DNA, the CDR3 is TGTGCCAGCAGTGACGCGGGGAGCTCCTACGAGCAGTACTTC.

This clone was seen a single time. The chain has TRBV7-6 and TRBJ1-1; 8 bases fit TRBD1. Unmatched junction bases numbered 5, after V lost 4 bases and J lost 4 bases. The length of the CDR3 is 14 residues. CDR1 SGHVS and CDR2 FNYEAQ come from the germline V gene. The CDR3 DNA is TGTGCCAGCAGCTCCTCAACAGGGGGCACTGAAGCTTTCTTT. Residues: CASSSSTGGTEAFF.

The rearrangement links TRBV4-1 to TRBJ1-1; TRBD1 matches at 7 bases. V trimming: 5 bases; J trimming: 8 bases; junction bases outside the gene matches: 8. CDR3 size: 13 residues. Germline CDR1 and CDR2: MGHRA and YSYEKL. The CDR3: CASSGLGQWEAFF. CDR3 nucleotide sequence: TGCGCCAGCAGCGGACTGGGACAGTGGGAAGCTTTCTTT.

This rearrangement joins TRBV19 to TRBJ1-5; weak D call: TRBD1 (5 bases). This CDR3 is built from 14 residues. Germline-derived CDR1 and CDR2 are LNHDA and SQIVND (reference sequence). Trimming stripped 4 bases from V and 6 bases from J, with 13 bases between. CDR3 nucleotide sequence: TGTGCCAGTAGTAGAGGGGAGGTGGGTCAGCCCCAGCATTTT. It codes for CASSRGEVGQPQHF.

CDR3: CASRRTGSSGANVLTF. The DNA for the CDR3 is TGTGCCAGCCGGAGGACAGGGTCCTCTGGGGCCAACGTCCTGACTTTC. This chain joins TRBV2 and TRBJ2-6; 8 nucleotides agree with TRBD1. After removal of 8 bases from V and 0 bases from J, the junction contained 6 bases not matched to a gene. The germline V gene has CDR1 SNHLY and CDR2 FYNNEI. The CDR3 is made up of 16 amino acids.

This chain connects TRBV4-1 to TRBJ1-2; 8 nucleotides line up with TRBD1. Looked up from germline, CDR1 is MGHRA and CDR2 is YSYEKL. This CDR3 has 18 residues. V was pared by 3 bases and J by 4 bases, with 16 bases of the junction left unmatched. The CDR3 loop is CASSQPRDRHFSSYGYTF. CDR3 nucleotide sequence: TGCGCCAGCAGCCAGCCACGGGACAGGCATTTCAGTAGCTATGGCTACACCTTC.

The sample holds a few counts of this clone. The CDR3: CASSTDRGWRDTIYF. The CDR3 bases are TGTGCCAGTAGTACAGACAGGGGATGGAGAGACACCATATATTTT. This chain joins TRBV19 and TRBJ1-3; 8 bases are a match to TRBD1. Trimming cost V 4 bases and J 8 bases; bases outside gene matches: 10. The CDR3 is 15 amino acids. Germline CDR1 is LNHDA and CDR2 is SQIVND (reference sequence).

The rearrangement uses TRBV2 and TRBJ2-1, with 7 bases lining up with TRBD2. Trimming removed 8 bases from V and 5 bases from J; junction bases left unmatched: 6. This CDR3 comprises 13 residues. Per the germline V gene, CDR1 is SNHLY and CDR2 is FYNNEI. The CDR3 region is CASQAGVNNEQFF. The CDR3 bases are TGTGCCAGCCAGGCGGGGGTAAACAATGAGCAGTTCTTC. Full variable domain (missing parts from reference TRBV2 and TRBJ2-1): EPEVTQTPSHQVTQMGQEVILRCVPISNHLYFYWYRQILGQKVEFLVSFYNNEISEKSEIFDDQFSVERPDGSNFTLKIRSTKLEDSAMYFCASQAGVNNEQFFGPGTRLTVL.

The chain has TRBV30 and TRBJ1-1; D not certain. CDR1 is GTSNPN, CDR2 SVGIG, per germline (reference sequence). V was shortened by 0 bases and J by 5 bases, with 10 bases between the two germline ends. The CDR3 is 13 amino acids. CDR3 loop: CAWSVGRETEAFF. CDR3 sequence (DNA): TGTGCCTGGAGTGTAGGGAGAGAAACTGAAGCTTTCTTT.

Worth noting for this clone: This specimen includes other DNA sequences encoding the same CDR3. This sequence joins TRBV27 and TRBJ2-3; 9 bases map to TRBD2. Germline CDR1 reads MNHEY; CDR2 reads SMNVEV (reference sequence). The V gene end was trimmed by 6 bases and the J gene end by 1 base; junction bases not matched to a gene: 5. There are 15 residues in the CDR3. The CDR3 bases are TGTGCCAGCAGCCCCAGGACTAGCGGCACAGATACGCAGTATTTT. Amino acids: CASSPRTSGTDTQYF.

The chain recombines TRBV29-1 with TRBJ1-2, with D possibly being TRBD1 (5 bases). This CDR3 region has 13 residues. With 4 bases removed from V and 4 bases from J, the gap between germline ends came to 13 bases. Germline V gene lookup returns CDR1 SQVTM and CDR2 ANQGSEA. The CDR3 sequence: CSVARDSVYGYTF. Written as DNA, the CDR3 is TGCAGCGTTGCCAGGGATTCGGTCTATGGCTACACCTTC.

This chain uses TRBV11-2 with TRBJ2-3; possibly TRBD2 for D (6 bases). The CDR3 has 11 residues. The V and J ends lost 7 bases and 8 bases respectively, with 10 bases between them. Germline loops: CDR1 SGHAT, CDR2 FQNNGV. CDR3 nucleotide sequence: TGTGCCAGCACAGTGGGGGGTACGCAGTATTTT. Protein product: CASTVGGTQYF.

The chain carries TRBV2 and TRBJ1-3, with TRBD1 as a possible D gene (6 bases). V lost 4 bases to trimming and J lost 2 bases, with 6 bases between them. Germline CDR1 is SNHLY and CDR2 is FYNNEI. The CDR3 length is 13 residues. The DNA for the CDR3 is TGTGCCAGCAGTGGGACAGCTGGAAACACCATATATTTT. Its protein product is CASSGTAGNTIYF.

This sequence joins TRBV9 and TRBJ1-2; the match to TRBD1 covers 8 bases. Germline lookup yields CDR1 SGDLS and CDR2 YYNGEE. After removal of 3 bases from V and 3 bases from J, the junction contained 4 bases not matched to a gene. This CDR3 comprises 14 residues. The CDR3 bases are TGTGCCAGCAGCGCCCAGACAGGGGACTATGGCTACACCTTC. This encodes CASSAQTGDYGYTF.